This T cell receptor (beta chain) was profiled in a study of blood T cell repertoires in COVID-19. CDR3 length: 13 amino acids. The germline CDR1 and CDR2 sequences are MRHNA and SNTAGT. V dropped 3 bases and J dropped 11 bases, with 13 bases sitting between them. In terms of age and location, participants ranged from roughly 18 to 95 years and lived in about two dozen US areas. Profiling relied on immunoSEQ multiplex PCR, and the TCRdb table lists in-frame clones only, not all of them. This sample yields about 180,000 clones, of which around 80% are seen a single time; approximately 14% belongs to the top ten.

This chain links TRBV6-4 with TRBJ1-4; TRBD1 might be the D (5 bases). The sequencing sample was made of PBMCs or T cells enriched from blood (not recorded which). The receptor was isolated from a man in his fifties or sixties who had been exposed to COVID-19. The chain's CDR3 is CASSEGRGQKLFF. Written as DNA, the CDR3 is TGTGCCAGCAGTGAGGGGAGGGGTCAGAAACTGTTTTTT.